The text below deals with one TCR beta chain. This entry is derived from a study of early T cells in non-severe SARS-CoV-2 infection. TCRdb reprocessed the 5' RACE reads with MiXCR, giving one entry per CDR3 protein. The data hold over 60,000 distinct CDR3 sequences, with 10% observed a single time. Germline V lookup: CDR1 SGHRS, CDR2 YFSETQ. Trimming left V 4 bases short and J 2 bases short, with 16 bases between. There are 17 residues in the CDR3. The sequencing used whole blood, collected at baseline. The chain combines TRBV5-1 with TRBJ2-6; D is ambiguous. This sequence was found in an adult who was a healthcare worker with PCR-confirmed SARS-CoV-2 infection or an uninfected control (not recorded which). The CDR3: CASSPDSTSPGANVLTF. The DNA for the CDR3 is TGCGCCAGCAGCCCCGACTCCACATCGCCTGGGGCCAACGTCCTGACTTTC.